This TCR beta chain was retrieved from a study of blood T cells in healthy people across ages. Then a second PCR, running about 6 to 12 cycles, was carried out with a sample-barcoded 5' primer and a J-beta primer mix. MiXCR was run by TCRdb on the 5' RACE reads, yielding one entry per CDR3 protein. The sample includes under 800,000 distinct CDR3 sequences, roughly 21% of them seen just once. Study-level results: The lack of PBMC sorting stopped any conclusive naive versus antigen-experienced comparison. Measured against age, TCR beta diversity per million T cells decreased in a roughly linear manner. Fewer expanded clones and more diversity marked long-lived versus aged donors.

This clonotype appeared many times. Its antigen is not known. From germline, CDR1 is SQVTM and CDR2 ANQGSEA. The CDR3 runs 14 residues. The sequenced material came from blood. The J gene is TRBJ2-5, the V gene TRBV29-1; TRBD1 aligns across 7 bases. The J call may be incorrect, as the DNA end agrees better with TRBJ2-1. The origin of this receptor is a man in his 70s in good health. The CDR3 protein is CSVVPQGMGNEQFF. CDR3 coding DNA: TGCAGCGTTGTCCCACAGGGGATGGGGAATGAGCAGTTCTTC.